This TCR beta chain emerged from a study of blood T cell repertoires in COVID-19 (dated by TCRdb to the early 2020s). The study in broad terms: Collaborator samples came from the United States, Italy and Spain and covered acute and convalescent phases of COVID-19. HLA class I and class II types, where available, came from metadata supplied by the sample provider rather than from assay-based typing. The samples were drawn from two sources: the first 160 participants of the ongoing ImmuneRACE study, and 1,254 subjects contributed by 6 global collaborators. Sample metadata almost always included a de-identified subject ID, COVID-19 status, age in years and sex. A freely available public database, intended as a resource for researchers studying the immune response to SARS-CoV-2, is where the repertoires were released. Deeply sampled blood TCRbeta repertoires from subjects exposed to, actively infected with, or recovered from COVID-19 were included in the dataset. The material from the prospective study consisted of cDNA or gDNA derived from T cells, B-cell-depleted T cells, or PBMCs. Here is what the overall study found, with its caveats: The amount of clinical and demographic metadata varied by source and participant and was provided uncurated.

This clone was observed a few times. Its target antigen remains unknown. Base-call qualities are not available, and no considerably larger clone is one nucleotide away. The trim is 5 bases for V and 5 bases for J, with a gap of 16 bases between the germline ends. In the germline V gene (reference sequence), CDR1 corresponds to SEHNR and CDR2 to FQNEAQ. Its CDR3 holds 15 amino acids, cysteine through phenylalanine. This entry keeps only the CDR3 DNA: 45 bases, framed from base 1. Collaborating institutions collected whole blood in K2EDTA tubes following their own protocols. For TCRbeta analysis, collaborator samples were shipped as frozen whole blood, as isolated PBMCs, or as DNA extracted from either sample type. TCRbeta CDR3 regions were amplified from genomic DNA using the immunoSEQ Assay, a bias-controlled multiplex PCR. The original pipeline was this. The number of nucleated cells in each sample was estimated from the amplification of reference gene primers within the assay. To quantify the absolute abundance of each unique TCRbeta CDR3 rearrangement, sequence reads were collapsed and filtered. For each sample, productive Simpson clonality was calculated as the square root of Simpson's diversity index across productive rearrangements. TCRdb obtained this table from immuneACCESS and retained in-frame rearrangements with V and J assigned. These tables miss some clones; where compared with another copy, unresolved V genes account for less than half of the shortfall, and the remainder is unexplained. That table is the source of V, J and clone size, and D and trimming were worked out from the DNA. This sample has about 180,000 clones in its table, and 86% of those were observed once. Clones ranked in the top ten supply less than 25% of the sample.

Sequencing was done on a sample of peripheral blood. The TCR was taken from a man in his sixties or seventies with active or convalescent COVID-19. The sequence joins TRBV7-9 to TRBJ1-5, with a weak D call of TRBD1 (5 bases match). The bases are TGTGCCAGCAGCCCCGGCGGGAGGGGTGATCAGCCCCAGCATTTT. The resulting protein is CASSPGGRGDQPQHF.